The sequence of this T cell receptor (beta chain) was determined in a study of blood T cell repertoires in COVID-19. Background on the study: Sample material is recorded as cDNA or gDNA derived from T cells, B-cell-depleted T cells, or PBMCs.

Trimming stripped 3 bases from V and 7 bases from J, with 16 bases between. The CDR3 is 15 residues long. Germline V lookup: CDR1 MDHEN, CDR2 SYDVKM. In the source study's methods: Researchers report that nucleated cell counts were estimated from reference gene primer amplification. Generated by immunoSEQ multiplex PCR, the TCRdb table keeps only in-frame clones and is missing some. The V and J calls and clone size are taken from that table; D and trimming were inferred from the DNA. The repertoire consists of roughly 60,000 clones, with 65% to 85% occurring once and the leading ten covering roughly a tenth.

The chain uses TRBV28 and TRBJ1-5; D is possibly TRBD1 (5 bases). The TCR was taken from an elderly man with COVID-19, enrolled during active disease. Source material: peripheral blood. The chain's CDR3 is CASSLRQYAVQPQHF. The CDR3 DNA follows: TGTGCCAGCAGTTTGAGACAGTACGCCGTACAGCCCCAGCATTTT.